Below, 24 T cell receptor beta chains from the same sample are listed, as sequenced in a study of regulatory T cells in long-lasting Graves disease. Construction of the TCR beta libraries employed iRepertoire HTBI primers in conjunction with Arm-PCR of CDR3 regions. TCRdb passed the multiplex PCR reads through MiXCR, listing each CDR3 protein once. Among around 480,000 distinct CDR3 sequences listed, roughly 17% were seen once. Time point described: newly diagnosed GD, antithyroid drugs for less than 3 months. The TCR library was made from RNA that had been extracted from PBMCs in TRIzol. These data also featured in a second study, about T cells in Graves' hyperthyroidism and ophthalmopathy.

The sample here was peripheral blood mononuclear cells (PBMCs), taken at new diagnosis, from a patient treated with antithyroid drugs. Receptor source: a man aged 40-49 years with Graves disease.

This clonotype was observed many times. V usage is TRBV7-9 and J usage is TRBJ2-1, with TRBD2 matching 7 bases. CDR3 length: 15 amino acids. With 4 bases clipped from V and 7 bases from J, the junction kept 10 bases outside the gene matches. Germline V lookup: CDR1 SEHNR, CDR2 FQNEAQ (reference sequence). The CDR3 nucleotides are TGTGCCAGCAGCTCGGGGACTGGCGGGAGAAATGAGCAGTTCTTC. This sequence encodes CASSSGTGGRNEQFF. Looking up the rest from reference TRBV7-9 and TRBJ2-1 gives the full variable domain: DTGVSQNPRHKITKRGQNVTFRCDPISEHNRLYWYRQTLGQGPEFLTYFQNEAQLEKSRLLSDRFSAERPKGSFSTLEIQRTEQGDSAMYLCASSSGTGGRNEQFFGPGTRLTVL.

This clonotype was seen at least ten times. The rearrangement joins TRBV3-1 to TRBJ2-7; D is unclear. The CDR3 length is 11 residues. V lost 3 bases and J lost 5, with 5 bases in between. Germline V gene data show CDR1 as LGHDT and CDR2 as YNNKEL (reference sequence). The CDR3 DNA reads TGTGCCAGCAGCCACACGGACGAGCAGTACTTC. It yields the protein CASSHTDEQYF.

In the case of this clonotype: One base away lies a much larger clone, so this may be a sequencing read error. The chain carries TRBV6-2 or TRBV6-3 and TRBJ2-5; no reliable D call. The V and J ends lost 8 bases and 2 bases respectively, with 15 bases between them. Germline V gene lookup returns CDR1 MNHEY and CDR2 SVGEGT. The CDR3 loop spans 14 amino acids. Here the CDR3 reads CASASPGRQETQYF. The DNA of the CDR3 is TGTGCCAGCGCTTCACCCGGCCGGCAAGAGACCCAGTACTTC.

This chain connects TRBV13 to TRBJ1-1, with D tentatively TRBD1 (5 bases). Germline V gives CDR1 PRHDT, CDR2 FYEKMQ (reference sequence). V was shortened by 0 bases and J by 7 bases, with 15 bases between the two germline ends. This CDR3 has 15 amino acids. CDR3 amino acids: CASSLGGGMIGEAFF. CDR3 DNA: TGTGCCAGCAGCTTAGGCGGGGGGATGATCGGTGAAGCTTTCTTT.

This CDR3 reads CASSVVGSRRTGELFF. The CDR3 DNA reads as TGTGCCAGCAGTGTTGTAGGCTCTCGACGGACCGGGGAGCTGTTTTTT. V gene TRBV25-1 combines with J gene TRBJ2-2, with D hard to call. Germline V gene lookup returns CDR1 MGHDK and CDR2 SYGVNS. CDR3 length equals 16 residues. The ends were cut back, 4 bases at V and 5 bases at J, with 17 bases in the middle.

This clonotype has a handful of counts. V is TRBV29-1 and J is TRBJ2-1, with 13 bases aligning to TRBD2. J was trimmed by 0 bases and V by 6 bases; bases with no gene match: 8. The germline V gene encodes CDR1 SQVTM and CDR2 ANQGSEA. The CDR3 consists of 17 residues. The CDR3 bases are TGCAGCGTGGGGGGACTAGCGGGACTAAGCTCCTACAATGAGCAGTTCTTC. It is translated as CSVGGLAGLSSYNEQFF.

This clonotype has a count of ten or more. The V gene is TRBV20-1, the J gene TRBJ2-7; TRBD2 aligns across 9 bases. This CDR3 comprises 16 residues. CDR1 is DFQATT and CDR2 is SNEGSKA in the germline V gene (reference sequence). V lost 0 bases, J lost 4 bases, and 10 bases stayed unmatched. The CDR3 sequence: CSARDPGLAGFYEQYF. The CDR3 nucleotides read TGCAGTGCTAGAGACCCCGGGCTAGCGGGATTTTACGAGCAGTACTTC.

This clonotype showed up many times. The chain recombines TRBV7-2 with TRBJ1-5; D may be TRBD1 (5 bases). Germline V gives CDR1 SGHTA, CDR2 FQGNSA. The CDR3 is made up of 15 amino acids. Between the trimmed V and J ends, which lost 7 bases and 7 bases, there was a span of 20 bases. The CDR3 sequence is CASTLTGGDGQPQHF. Here the CDR3 DNA reads TGTGCCAGCACCCTAACGGGAGGGGATGGGCAGCCCCAGCATTTT.

In its sample, this clonotype was seen many times. The CDR3 spells CSARDQKGRFF. In DNA form, the CDR3 reads TGCAGTGCTAGAGATCAGAAGGGTCGGTTCTTC. The rearrangement links TRBV20-1 to TRBJ2-1, with D unresolved. In germline, CDR1 is DFQATT, CDR2 SNEGSKA (reference sequence). The CDR3 consists of 11 residues. Between the trimmed V and J ends, which lost 0 bases and 15 bases, there was a span of 12 bases.

This clonotype was seen many times. This rearrangement joins TRBV28 to TRBJ2-7, with no clear D. The CDR3 is 11 residues long. Germline V gene lookup returns CDR1 MDHEN and CDR2 SYDVKM. The germline V and J ends were trimmed by 5 bases and 3 bases, with 5 bases remaining between them. CDR3 in amino acids: CASSTDYEQYF. CDR3 DNA sequence: TGTGCCAGCAGTACAGACTACGAGCAGTACTTC.

This chain uses TRBV19 with TRBJ2-1; 7 bases line up with TRBD2. The germline CDR1 and CDR2 sequences are LNHDA and SQIVND (reference sequence). The junction had 6 bases not matched to a gene; V was cut back by 3 bases and J by 4 bases. The CDR3 has 15 residues. CDR3: CASSIASGPYNEQFF. CDR3 DNA: TGTGCCAGTAGTATCGCTAGCGGACCTTACAATGAGCAGTTCTTC.

This clonotype was seen ten or more times. The rearrangement joins TRBV6-2 or TRBV6-3 to TRBJ2-1; D not certain. The germline V gene has CDR1 MNHEY and CDR2 SVGEGT. The CDR3 contains 14 residues. Trimming stripped 10 bases from V and 5 bases from J, with 18 bases between. The CDR3 DNA reads as TGTGCCACCCTGCCGATGATTGGCGACAATGAGCAGTTCTTC. Protein product: CATLPMIGDNEQFF.

This clonotype was recorded at least ten times. As DNA, the CDR3 is TGTGCCAGCAGTGCGGACGCAGGGGATAATGAAAAACTGTTTTTT. The encoded protein is CASSADAGDNEKLFF. J is TRBJ1-4 and V is TRBV2; D is possibly TRBD1 (6 bases). V gave up 4 bases and J gave up 4 bases, with 13 bases separating them. Germline-derived CDR1 and CDR2 are SNHLY and FYNNEI. The CDR3 length is 15 residues.

The table lists this clonotype with many counts. The CDR3 is CAWSAPGRGSNQPQHF. CDR3 in DNA: TGTGCCTGGAGTGCCCCCGGGCGGGGGAGCAATCAGCCCCAGCATTTT. V and J are TRBV30 and TRBJ1-5, with a possible D match to TRBD1 (5 bases). V gave up 1 base and J gave up 1 base, with 14 bases separating them. The CDR3 runs 16 residues. Germline CDR1 GTSNPN, CDR2 SVGIG (reference sequence).

This clonotype has more than one count but fewer than ten. V is TRBV27 and J is TRBJ2-1, with a possible D match to TRBD2 (5 bases). The ends were cut back, 4 bases at V and 6 bases at J, with 22 bases in the middle. Germline V gives CDR1 MNHEY, CDR2 SMNVEV (reference sequence). The CDR3 extends over 17 amino acids. DNA of the CDR3: TGTGCCAGCAGTTCCAGCCAAACTAGTTTATTGGTCAATGAGCAGTTCTTC. This sequence encodes CASSSSQTSLLVNEQFF.

This clonotype came up many times. The genes are TRBV18 and TRBJ2-2; 8 bases line up with TRBD1. The CDR3 extends over 15 amino acids. CDR1 KGHSH and CDR2 LQKENI come from the germline V gene. The V gene end was trimmed by 8 bases and the J gene end by 5 bases; junction bases not matched to a gene: 10. CDR3 DNA: TGTGCCAGCAGTCCAGGGGGCGTTGGAACCGGGGAGCTGTTTTTT. It codes for CASSPGGVGTGELFF.

This rearrangement joins TRBV5-1 to TRBJ2-6, with D hard to call. Germline loops: CDR1 SGHRS, CDR2 YFSETQ. V lost 0 bases and J 5 bases, leaving 9 bases between the germline ends. The CDR3 contains 15 residues. The CDR3 nucleotides are TGCGCCAGCAGCTTGGCCAGCCCTAGGGCCAACGTCCTGACTTTC. Its translation: CASSLASPRANVLTF.

This clonotype was observed a handful of times. V gene TRBV4-1 combines with J gene TRBJ1-1; D is uncertain. Per germline, CDR1 MGHRA and CDR2 YSYEKL. The CDR3 is 14 amino acids. Trimming cost V 2 bases and J 2 bases, with 9 bases left between them. CDR3 loop: CASSQREVNTEAFF. The CDR3 nucleotides read TGCGCCAGCAGCCAACGGGAAGTAAACACTGAAGCTTTCTTT.

The table lists this clonotype with many counts. The chain has TRBV7-8 and TRBJ1-1; a weak D match, TRBD1 (5 bases). Between the trimmed V and J ends, which lost 5 bases and 3 bases, there was a span of 10 bases. Germline V gene data show CDR1 as SGHVS and CDR2 as FQNEAQ. The CDR3 consists of 13 residues. CDR3 DNA sequence: TGTGCCAGCAGCCCCCGACAGTACACTGAAGCTTTCTTT. It yields the protein CASSPRQYTEAFF.

V and J are TRBV30 and TRBJ2-4, with TRBD2 matching 13 bases. Germline assignment: CDR1 GTSNPN and CDR2 SVGIG (reference sequence). Trimming at V came to 8 bases and at J to 4 bases, leaving 8 bases not matched to a gene. The CDR3 is 15 residues long. The CDR3, as DNA: TGTGCCGCAACCGGGACTAGCGGGGTAAAAAACATTCAGTACTTC. It yields the protein CAATGTSGVKNIQYF.

This clonotype came up many times. The chain carries TRBV4-1 and TRBJ2-7; D call uncertain. Trimming took off 1 base at V and 1 base at J, with 8 bases between the two ends. Germline V CDR1 and CDR2: MGHRA, YSYEKL. There are 14 residues in the CDR3. The CDR3 bases are TGCGCCAGCAGCCAAGGTCTACAGTCCTACGAGCAGTACTTC. Protein product: CASSQGLQSYEQYF.

This clonotype was observed at least ten times. As DNA, the CDR3 is TGTGCCAGCAGTCCGGACTACGAAGAGACCCAGTACTTC. This codes for CASSPDYEETQYF. The chain is built from TRBV27 and TRBJ2-5, with a possible D match to TRBD2 (6 bases). Germline V gene lookup returns CDR1 MNHEY and CDR2 SMNVEV (reference sequence). Trimming took off 5 bases at V and 3 bases at J, with 10 bases between the two ends. CDR3 length: 13 residues.

This clonotype was recorded at least ten times. The rearrangement links TRBV12-3 or TRBV12-4 to TRBJ2-3, with 9 bases matching TRBD1. The V and J ends lost 5 bases and 4 bases, in that order; junction bases with no gene match: 7. This CDR3 comprises 15 residues. CDR3 in amino acids: CASSPGQGIADTQYF. In nucleotides, the CDR3 is TGTGCCAGCAGTCCGGGACAGGGAATTGCAGATACGCAGTATTTT.

Of note for this clonotype: Since a much larger clone is just one base distant, this may be a read error. The CDR3 nucleotides read TGTGCCAGCAGCTTAGAGGGGCCCATCAGTGATACGCAGTATTTT. This encodes CASSLEGPISDTQYF. J is TRBJ2-3 and V is TRBV7-6; possibly TRBD1 for D (5 bases). This CDR3 is 15 amino acids long. Germline values: CDR1 SGHVS, CDR2 FNYEAQ. V shed 1 base and J shed 6 bases, with 14 bases lying between them.